This record covers a single TCR beta chain. The data were obtained in a study of blood T cell repertoires in COVID-19. Across the study: Nucleic acid was either cDNA or gDNA, and it came from T cells, B-cell-depleted T cells, or PBMCs.

CDR1 and CDR2 (germline): MNHNY, SVGAGI (reference sequence). This CDR3 is built from 16 residues. With V trimmed by 5 bases and J by 3 bases, 8 bases remained unmatched. The authors' processing: Scientists estimated how many nucleated cells there were by amplifying reference gene primers. TCRdb keeps only in-frame clones here, not all; method: immunoSEQ multiplex PCR. For V, J and clone size, that table is used; D and trimming come from the DNA. Here the sample spans over 150,000 clones, 85% being singletons. The source is a woman aged 60 to 75 with COVID-19, enrolled during active disease. The specimen sequenced was peripheral blood. The V gene is TRBV6-6, the J gene TRBJ2-2; 8 bases are a match to TRBD1. The CDR3 sequence is CASSALTGGYTGELFF. CDR3 DNA: TGTGCCAGCAGTGCCCTTACAGGGGGGTACACCGGGGAGCTGTTTTTT.